This T cell receptor beta chain is from a study of T cell responses to AZD1222 COVID-19 vaccine. Study observations and caveats: Spike-wide vaccine-associated CD4 TCRs dominated at 160-218 and 743-854. Baseline seropositives among AZD1222 recipients totaled only five or six.

This CDR3 has 15 amino acids. J lost 3 bases, V lost 10 bases, and 11 bases had no gene match. Per germline, CDR1 ENHRY and CDR2 SYGVKD. This clone was picked up one time. Its antigen is as yet unknown. TCRdb keeps only in-frame clones here, not all; method: immunoSEQ multiplex PCR. In the table there are more than 85,000 clones, 70% to 90% of which are singletons. The specimen was peripheral blood, collected on day 0 of AZD1222 vaccination. The TCR was taken from an adult in good health. The chain carries TRBV10-3 and TRBJ2-7; 11 nucleotides align to TRBD1. DNA for the CDR3: TGTGCCACCAGCAACGCCGGGACAGGGGGCTACGAGCAGTACTTC. This gives the protein CATSNAGTGGYEQYF.